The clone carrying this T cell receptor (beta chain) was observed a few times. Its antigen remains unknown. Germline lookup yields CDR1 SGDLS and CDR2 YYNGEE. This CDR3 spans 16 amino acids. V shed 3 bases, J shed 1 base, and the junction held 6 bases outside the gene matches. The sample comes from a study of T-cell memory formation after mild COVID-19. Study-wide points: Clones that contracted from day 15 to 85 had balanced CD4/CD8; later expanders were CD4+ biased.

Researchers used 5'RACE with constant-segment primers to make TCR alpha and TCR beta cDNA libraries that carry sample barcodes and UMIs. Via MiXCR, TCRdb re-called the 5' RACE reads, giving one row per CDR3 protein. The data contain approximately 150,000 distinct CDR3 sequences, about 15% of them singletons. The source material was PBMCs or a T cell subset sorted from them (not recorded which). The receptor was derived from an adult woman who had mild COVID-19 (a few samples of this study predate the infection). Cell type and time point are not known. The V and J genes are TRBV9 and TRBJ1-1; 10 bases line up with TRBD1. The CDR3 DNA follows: TGTGCCAGCAGCGCACGACAGGGGGCCTCGAACACTGAAGCTTTCTTT. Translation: CASSARQGASNTEAFF.